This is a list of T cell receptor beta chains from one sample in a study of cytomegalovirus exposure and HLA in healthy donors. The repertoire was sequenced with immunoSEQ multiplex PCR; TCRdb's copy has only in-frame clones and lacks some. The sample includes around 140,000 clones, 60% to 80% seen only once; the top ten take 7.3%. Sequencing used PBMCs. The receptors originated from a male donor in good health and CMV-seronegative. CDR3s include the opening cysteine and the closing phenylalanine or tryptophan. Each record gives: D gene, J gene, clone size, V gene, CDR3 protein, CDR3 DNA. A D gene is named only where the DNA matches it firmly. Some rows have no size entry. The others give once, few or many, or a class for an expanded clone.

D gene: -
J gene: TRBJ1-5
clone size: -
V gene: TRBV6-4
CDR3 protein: CASSDTDSSNQPQHF
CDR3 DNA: TGTGCCAGCAGTGACACGGACAGTAGCAATCAGCCCCAGCATTTT

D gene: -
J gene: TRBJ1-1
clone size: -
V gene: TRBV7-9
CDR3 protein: CASSLGGGDGTEAFF
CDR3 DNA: TGTGCCAGCAGCTTAGGGGGCGGAGACGGAACTGAAGCTTTCTTT

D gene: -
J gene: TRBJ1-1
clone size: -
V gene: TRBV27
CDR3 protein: CASSFRSSNTEAFF
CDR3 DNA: TGTGCCAGCAGTTTTCGGAGTTCGAACACTGAAGCTTTCTTT

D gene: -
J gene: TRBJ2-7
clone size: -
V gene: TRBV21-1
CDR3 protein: CASSKAAPGTGGHEQYF
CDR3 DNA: TGTGCCAGCAGCAAAGCCGCCCCCGGGACAGGGGGTCACGAGCAGTACTTC

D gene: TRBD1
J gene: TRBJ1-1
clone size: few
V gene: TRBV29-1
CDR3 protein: CSVTGARGNTEAFF
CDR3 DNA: TGCAGCGTAACAGGGGCGAGGGGGAACACTGAAGCTTTCTTT

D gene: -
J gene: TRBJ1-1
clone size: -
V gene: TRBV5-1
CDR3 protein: CASSLAGGADTEAFF
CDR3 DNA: TGCGCCAGCAGCTTGGCCGGGGGGGCTGACACTGAAGCTTTCTTT

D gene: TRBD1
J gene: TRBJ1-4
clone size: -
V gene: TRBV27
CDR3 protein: CASGGQGRNEKLFF
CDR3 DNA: TGTGCCAGCGGCGGACAGGGCCGTAATGAAAAACTGTTTTTT

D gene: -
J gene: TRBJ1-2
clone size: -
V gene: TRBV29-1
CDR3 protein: CSVDEWGTSGYTF
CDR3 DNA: TGCAGCGTTGATGAGTGGGGGACATCGGGCTACACCTTC

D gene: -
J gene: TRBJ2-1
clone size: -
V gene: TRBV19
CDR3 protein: CASSPRVSEQFF
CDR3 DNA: TGTGCCAGTAGTCCCCGGGTATCGGAGCAGTTCTTC

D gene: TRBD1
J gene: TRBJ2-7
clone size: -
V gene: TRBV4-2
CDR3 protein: CASSQERQGTNYEQYF
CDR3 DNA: TGTGCCAGCAGCCAAGAAAGACAGGGGACAAATTACGAGCAGTACTTC

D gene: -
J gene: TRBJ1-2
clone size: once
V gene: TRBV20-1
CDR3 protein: CSATGGYGYTF
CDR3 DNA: TGCAGTGCTACGGGGGGATATGGCTACACCTTC

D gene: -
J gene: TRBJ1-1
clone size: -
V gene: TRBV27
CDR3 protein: CASSLVGGQAFF
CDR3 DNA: TGTGCCAGCAGTTTAGTAGGGGGACAAGCTTTCTTT

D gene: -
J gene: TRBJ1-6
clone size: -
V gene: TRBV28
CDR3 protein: CASSKSLGPSPLHF
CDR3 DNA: TGTGCCAGCAGTAAATCTCTAGGTCCTTCACCCCTCCACTTT

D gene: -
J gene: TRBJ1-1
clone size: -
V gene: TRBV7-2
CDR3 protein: CASSLAQGIEAFF
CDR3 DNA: TGTGCCAGCAGCTTAGCGCAGGGGATTGAAGCTTTCTTT

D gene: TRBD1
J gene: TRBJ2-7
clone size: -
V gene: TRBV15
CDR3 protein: CATSRAGQGVHEQYF
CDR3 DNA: TGTGCCACCAGCAGAGCGGGACAGGGGGTCCACGAGCAGTACTTC

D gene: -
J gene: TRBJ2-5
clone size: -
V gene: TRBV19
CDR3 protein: CASTEPNKETQYF
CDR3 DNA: TGTGCCAGTACGGAGCCCAACAAAGAGACCCAGTACTTC

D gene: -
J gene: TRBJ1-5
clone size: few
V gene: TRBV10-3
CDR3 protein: CAISGPNQPQHF
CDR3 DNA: TGTGCCATCAGTGGGCCCAATCAGCCCCAGCATTTT

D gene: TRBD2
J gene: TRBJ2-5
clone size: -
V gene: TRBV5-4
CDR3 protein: CASSLTSGYQETQYF
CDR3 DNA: TGTGCCAGCAGCTTGACTAGCGGGTACCAAGAGACCCAGTACTTC

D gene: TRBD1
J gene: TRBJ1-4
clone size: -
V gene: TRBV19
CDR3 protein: CASALGQASNEKLFF
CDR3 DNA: TGTGCCAGTGCACTCGGACAGGCATCTAATGAAAAACTGTTTTTT

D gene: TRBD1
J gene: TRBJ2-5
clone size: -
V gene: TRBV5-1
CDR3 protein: CASSRTGTETQYF
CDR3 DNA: TGCGCCAGCAGCCGGACAGGGACAGAGACCCAGTACTTC

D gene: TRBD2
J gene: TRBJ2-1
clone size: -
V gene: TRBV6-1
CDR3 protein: CASSEAGTSGYNEQFF
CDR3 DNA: TGTGCCAGCAGTGAAGCCGGGACTAGCGGGTACAATGAGCAGTTCTTC

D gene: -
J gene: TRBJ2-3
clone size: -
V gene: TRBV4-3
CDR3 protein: CASSHGTRDTTDTQYF
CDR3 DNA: TGCGCCAGCAGCCATGGGACTCGCGACACCACAGATACGCAGTATTTT

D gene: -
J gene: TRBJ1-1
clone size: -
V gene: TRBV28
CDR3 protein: CASSSPRGPSEREAFF
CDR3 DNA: TGTGCCAGCAGCTCCCCCAGAGGGCCCTCCGAGCGGGAAGCTTTCTTT

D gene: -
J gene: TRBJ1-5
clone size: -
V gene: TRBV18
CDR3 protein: CASSPSIRGTGDQPQHF
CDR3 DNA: TGTGCCAGCTCACCCTCCATAAGGGGGACCGGGGATCAGCCCCAGCATTTT

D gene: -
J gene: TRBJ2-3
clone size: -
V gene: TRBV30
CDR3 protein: CAWSIGGSTDTQYF
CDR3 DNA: TGTGCCTGGAGTATTGGGGGGAGCACAGATACGCAGTATTTT

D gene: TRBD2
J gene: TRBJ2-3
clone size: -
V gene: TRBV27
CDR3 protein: CASSPKGLAGVWGTDTQYF
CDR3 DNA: TGTGCCAGCAGTCCTAAAGGACTAGCGGGAGTTTGGGGGACAGATACGCAGTATTTT

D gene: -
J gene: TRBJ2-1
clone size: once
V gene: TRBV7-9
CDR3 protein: CASSRGLYNEQFF
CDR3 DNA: TGTGCCAGCAGCCGCGGACTGTACAATGAGCAGTTCTTC

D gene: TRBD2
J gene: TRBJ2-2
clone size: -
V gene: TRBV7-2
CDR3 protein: CASSGLAGGRNTGELFF
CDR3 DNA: TGTGCCAGCAGCGGACTAGCGGGGGGTCGGAACACCGGGGAGCTGTTTTTT

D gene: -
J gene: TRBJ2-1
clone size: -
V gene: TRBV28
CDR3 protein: CASSFPRHPDEQFF
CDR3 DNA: TGTGCCAGCAGTTTCCCACGACACCCGGATGAGCAGTTCTTC

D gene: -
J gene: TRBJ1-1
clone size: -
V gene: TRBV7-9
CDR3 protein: CASSLVGGLNTEAFF
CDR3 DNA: TGTGCCAGCAGCTTAGTTGGCGGCTTGAACACTGAAGCTTTCTTT

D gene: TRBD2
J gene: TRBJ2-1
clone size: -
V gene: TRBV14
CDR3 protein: CASSLTSGRGGNEQFF
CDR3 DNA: TGTGCCAGCAGCCTCACGTCTGGTCGCGGGGGCAATGAGCAGTTCTTC

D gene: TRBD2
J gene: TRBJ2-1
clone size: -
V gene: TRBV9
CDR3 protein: CASSPRTSGSRAEQFF
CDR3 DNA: TGTGCCAGCAGCCCCAGGACTAGCGGGAGTCGGGCTGAGCAGTTCTTC

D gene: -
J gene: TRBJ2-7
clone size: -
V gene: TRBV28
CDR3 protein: CASSHSGGGGPYEQYF
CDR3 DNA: TGTGCCAGCAGTCATAGTGGGGGTGGAGGGCCATACGAGCAGTACTTC

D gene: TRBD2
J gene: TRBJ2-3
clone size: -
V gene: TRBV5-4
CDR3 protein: CASSFPGLAGNTDTQYF
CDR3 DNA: TGTGCCAGCAGCTTCCCCGGACTAGCGGGGAACACAGATACGCAGTATTTT

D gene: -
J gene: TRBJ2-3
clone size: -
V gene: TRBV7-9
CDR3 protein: CASSLEGISTDTQYF
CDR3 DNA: TGTGCCAGCAGCTTAGAGGGGATCAGCACAGATACGCAGTATTTT

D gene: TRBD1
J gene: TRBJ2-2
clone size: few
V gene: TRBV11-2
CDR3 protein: CASSLVFGTQGVWMFF
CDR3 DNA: TGTGCCAGCAGCTTGGTCTTCGGTACTCAGGGGGTGTGGATGTTTTTT

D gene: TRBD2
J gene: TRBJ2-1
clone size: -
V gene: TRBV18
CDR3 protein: CASSPPGGRAYNEQFF
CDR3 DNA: TGTGCCAGCTCACCACCGGGCGGGAGGGCCTACAATGAGCAGTTCTTC

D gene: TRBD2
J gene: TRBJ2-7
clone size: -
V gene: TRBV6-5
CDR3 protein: CASSYSGSSSYEQYF
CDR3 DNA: TGTGCCAGCAGTTATAGCGGGAGTTCGTCCTACGAGCAGTACTTC

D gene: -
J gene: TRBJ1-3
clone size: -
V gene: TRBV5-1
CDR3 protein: CASSLVQGFSGNTIYF
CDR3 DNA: TGCGCCAGCAGCTTGGTGCAGGGCTTCTCTGGAAACACCATATATTTT

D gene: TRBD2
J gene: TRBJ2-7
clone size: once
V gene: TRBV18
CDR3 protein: CASSPRSGIGQYF
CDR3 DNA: TGTGCCAGCTCACCCCGCAGCGGGATAGGGCAGTACTTC

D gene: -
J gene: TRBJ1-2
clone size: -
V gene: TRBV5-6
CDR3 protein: CASSVPGQNYGYTF
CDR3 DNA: TGTGCCAGCAGCGTCCCGGGACAAAACTATGGCTACACCTTC

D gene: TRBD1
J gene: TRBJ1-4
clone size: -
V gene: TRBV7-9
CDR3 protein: CASSGTENNEKLFF
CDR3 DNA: TGTGCCAGCAGCGGGACAGAGAATAATGAAAAACTGTTTTTT

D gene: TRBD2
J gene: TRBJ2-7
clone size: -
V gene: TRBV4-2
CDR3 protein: CASSQVGTSGSYEQYF
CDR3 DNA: TGTGCCAGCAGCCAAGTGGGGACTAGCGGGAGTTACGAGCAGTACTTC

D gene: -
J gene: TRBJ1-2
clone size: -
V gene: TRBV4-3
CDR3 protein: CASSPGRGRWGYTF
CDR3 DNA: TGCGCCAGCAGCCCCGGGCGGGGGAGATGGGGCTACACCTTC

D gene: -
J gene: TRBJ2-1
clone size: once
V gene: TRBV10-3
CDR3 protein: CAIGVNTGDSEQFF
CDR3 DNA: TGTGCCATCGGAGTGAATACTGGCGACAGTGAGCAGTTCTTC

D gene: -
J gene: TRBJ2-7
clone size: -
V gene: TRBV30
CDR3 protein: CAWSIRDFYEQYF
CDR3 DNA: TGTGCCTGGAGTATCCGGGACTTCTACGAGCAGTACTTC

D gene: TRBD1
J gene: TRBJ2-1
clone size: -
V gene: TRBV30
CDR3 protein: CAWSRTGGPYNEQFF
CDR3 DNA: TGTGCCTGGAGCCGTACAGGGGGTCCCTACAATGAGCAGTTCTTC

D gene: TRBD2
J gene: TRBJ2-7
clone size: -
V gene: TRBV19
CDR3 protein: CASKPSGGSYEQYF
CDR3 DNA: TGTGCCAGTAAACCCAGCGGGGGGAGTTACGAGCAGTACTTC

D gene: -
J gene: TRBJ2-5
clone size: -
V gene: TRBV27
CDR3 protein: CASSPYFPLPSQETQYF
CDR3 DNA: TGTGCCAGCAGTCCCTATTTCCCCCTACCGAGCCAAGAGACCCAGTACTTC

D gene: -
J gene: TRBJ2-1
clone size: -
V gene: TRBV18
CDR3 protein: CASSPRYSDEQFF
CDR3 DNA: TGTGCCAGCTCACCACGGTACAGTGATGAGCAGTTCTTC

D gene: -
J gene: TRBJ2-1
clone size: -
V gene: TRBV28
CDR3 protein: CASSFGLANNEQFF
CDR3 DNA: TGTGCCAGCAGTTTTGGGCTAGCTAACAATGAGCAGTTCTTC

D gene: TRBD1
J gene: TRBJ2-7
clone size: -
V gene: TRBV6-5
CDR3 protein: CASSYSGQGTYEQYF
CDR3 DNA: TGTGCCAGCAGTTACTCTGGACAGGGAACCTACGAGCAGTACTTC

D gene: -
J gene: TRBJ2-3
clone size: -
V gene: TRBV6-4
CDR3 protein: CASSETGTDTQYF
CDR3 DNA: TGTGCCAGCAGTGAGACGGGGACAGATACGCAGTATTTT

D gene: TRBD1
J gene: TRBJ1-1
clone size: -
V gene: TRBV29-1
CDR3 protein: CSVTTGGTTEAFF
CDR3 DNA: TGCAGCGTGACTACAGGGGGCACCACTGAAGCTTTCTTT

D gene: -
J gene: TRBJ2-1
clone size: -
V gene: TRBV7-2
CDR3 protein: CASSLRDTSSYNEQFF
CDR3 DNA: TGTGCCAGCAGCTTAAGGGACACAAGCTCCTACAATGAGCAGTTCTTC

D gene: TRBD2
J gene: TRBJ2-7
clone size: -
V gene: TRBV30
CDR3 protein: CAWGRGDYEQYF
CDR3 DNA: TGTGCCTGGGGACGGGGGGACTACGAGCAGTACTTC

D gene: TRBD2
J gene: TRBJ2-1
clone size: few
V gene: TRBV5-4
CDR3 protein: CASSWGTSLNEQFF
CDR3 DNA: TGTGCCAGCAGCTGGGGGACTAGCCTGAATGAGCAGTTCTTC

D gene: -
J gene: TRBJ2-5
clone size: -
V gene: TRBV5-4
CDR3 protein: CASSFRAPSQETQYF
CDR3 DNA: TGTGCCAGCAGCTTCAGGGCTCCCTCCCAAGAGACCCAGTACTTC

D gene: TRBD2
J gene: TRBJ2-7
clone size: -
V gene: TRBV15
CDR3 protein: CATSRPAGTGEQYF
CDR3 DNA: TGTGCCACCAGCAGACCAGCGGGAACGGGGGAGCAGTACTTC